Each of the 19 T cell receptor beta chains below was sequenced from the same sample in a study of response to subunit inactivated influenza vaccine. TCRdb reanalysed the RT-PCR reads using MiXCR and keeps one entry per CDR3 protein. The sample shows about 700,000 distinct CDR3 sequences, around 13% of them seen only once. The material sequenced was PBMCs from blood, taken roughly 15 days before vaccination. The receptors were gathered from a man aged 50-60 years who received an inactivated influenza vaccine.

The V call is TRBV7-2, the J call TRBJ2-5, with TRBD2 matching 7 bases. With 3 bases clipped from V and 1 base from J, the junction kept 8 bases outside the gene matches. The CDR3 loop spans 16 amino acids. CDR1 is SGHTA, CDR2 FQGNSA, per germline. CDR3: CASSFPGSGVQETQYF. The CDR3 DNA reads as TGTGCCAGCAGCTTCCCGGGGAGCGGGGTCCAAGAGACCCAGTACTTC.

The chain has TRBV3-1 and TRBJ2-5, with D possibly matching TRBD2 (6 bases). V was trimmed by 1 base and J by 1 base, leaving 7 bases between them. CDR3 length: 14 amino acids. CDR1 and CDR2 (germline): LGHDT, YNNKEL (reference sequence). The CDR3 DNA reads TGTGCCAGCAGCCAAGCGGGAGTCCAAGAGACCCAGTACTTC. Encoded protein: CASSQAGVQETQYF.

CDR3: CASSLLTSQYNEQFF. DNA of the CDR3: TGTGCCAGCAGTTTATTGACTAGCCAGTACAATGAGCAGTTCTTC. The chain is built from TRBV12-3 or TRBV12-4 and TRBJ2-1, with TRBD2 identical over 7 bases. J was trimmed by 4 bases and V by 2 bases; bases with no gene match: 5. The CDR3 has 15 residues.

The CDR3 here is CASTLTSLGEQFF. In DNA, the CDR3 is TGTGCCAGCACCCTGACTAGCCTCGGTGAGCAGTTCTTC. This chain joins TRBV6-1 and TRBJ2-1, with TRBD2 matching over 7 bases. CDR1 is MNHNS, CDR2 SASEGT, per germline. CDR3 length: 13 amino acids. The ends lost 7 bases at V and 9 bases at J; junction bases unmatched: 9.

This clonotype came up a few times. This chain joins TRBV20-1 and TRBJ1-3, with D uncertain. The germline gives CDR1 DFQATT, CDR2 SNEGSKA (reference sequence). The V end lost 0 bases, the J end lost 2 bases, and 8 bases lay between the germline ends. The CDR3 totals 14 residues. The CDR3 loop is CSARDQGPGNTIYF. CDR3 DNA: TGCAGTGCTAGAGATCAAGGACCTGGAAACACCATATATTTT.

The rearrangement uses TRBV6-5 and TRBJ2-7; D not resolved. Germline-derived CDR1 and CDR2 are MNHEY and SVGAGI. The CDR3 contains 14 residues. Trimming removed 2 bases at V and 0 bases at J, with 8 bases between. The CDR3 DNA follows: TGTGCCAGCAGTTACAGCGAGAGCTCCTACGAGCAGTACTTC. Translation gives CASSYSESSYEQYF.

In this sample, this clonotype turned up a few times. The J gene is TRBJ1-5, the V gene TRBV20-1, with 12 bases aligning to TRBD1. The germline gives CDR1 DFQATT, CDR2 SNEGSKA (reference sequence). This CDR3 region has 14 residues. V shed 5 bases, J shed 6 bases, and the junction held 5 bases outside the gene matches. CDR3 amino acids: CSARRDRGPQPQHF. CDR3 nucleotide sequence: TGCAGTGCTCGCCGGGACAGGGGGCCTCAGCCCCAGCATTTT.

This clonotype was found a few times. The chain is built from TRBV7-3 and TRBJ2-1; TRBD2 aligns across 9 bases. Germline V gene lookup returns CDR1 SGHTA and CDR2 FQGTGA. The V gene end was trimmed by 6 bases and the J gene end by 0 bases; junction bases not matched to a gene: 18. This CDR3 region has 20 residues. CDR3 DNA sequence: TGTGCCAGCAGACCCTTTCTAGCGGGATTTTCAAATAGCTCCTACAATGAGCAGTTCTTC. It is translated as CASRPFLAGFSNSSYNEQFF.

The V call is TRBV7-2, the J call TRBJ2-5, with D unclear. The germline V gene has CDR1 SGHTA and CDR2 FQGNSA. V lost 2 bases to trimming and J lost 5 bases, with 15 bases between them. The CDR3 consists of 15 residues. The CDR3 nucleotides read TGTGCCAGCAGCTTAACCCCTAACAATGCGGAGACCCAGTACTTC. This translates into CASSLTPNNAETQYF.

This clonotype was observed a handful of times. The chain recombines TRBV5-1 with TRBJ2-3, with D possibly TRBD2 on 7 matching bases. This CDR3 region has 15 residues. The V end lost 7 bases, the J end lost 2 bases, and 17 bases lay between the germline ends. Germline V CDR1 and CDR2: SGHRS, YFSETQ. The CDR3 protein is CASVLTGGHTDTQYF. The CDR3 nucleotides read TGCGCCAGCGTTTTGACCGGGGGGCACACAGATACGCAGTATTTT.

This clonotype has only a few counts. V is TRBV9 and J is TRBJ2-1; D ambiguous. With 0 bases removed from V and 8 bases from J, the gap between germline ends came to 15 bases. CDR3 size: 15 residues. Germline-derived CDR1 and CDR2 are SGDLS and YYNGEE. CDR3 sequence: CASSVGGTVGHEQFF. CDR3 in DNA: TGTGCCAGCAGCGTAGGTGGTACCGTCGGCCATGAGCAGTTCTTC. The full variable domain, completed using reference TRBV9 and TRBJ2-1, is DSGVTQTPKHLITATGQRVTLRCSPRSGDLSVYWYQQSLDQGLQFLIQYYNGEERAKGNILERFSAQQFPDLHSELNLSSLELGDSALYFCASSVGGTVGHEQFFGPGTRLTVL.

This clonotype has just a few counts. The chain recombines TRBV28 with TRBJ2-2; possibly TRBD1 for D (6 bases). V shed 11 bases and J shed 5 bases, with 12 bases lying between them. In germline, CDR1 is MDHEN, CDR2 SYDVKM. The CDR3 has 12 residues. The CDR3 loop is CAARGWTGELFF. The CDR3 DNA is TGTGCCGCGAGGGGGTGGACCGGGGAGCTGTTTTTT.

The rearrangement joins TRBV5-1 to TRBJ2-7, with 7 bases that match TRBD1. The ends lost 5 bases at V and 2 bases at J; junction bases unmatched: 22. CDR3 length equals 19 residues. Germline V gives CDR1 SGHRS, CDR2 YFSETQ. CDR3 in DNA: TGCGCCAGCAGACAAGATTCTTTCGTCCTAATCGACAGGGCCTACGAGCAGTACTTC. It is translated as CASRQDSFVLIDRAYEQYF.

The J gene is TRBJ2-1, the V gene TRBV7-9; 9 bases are a match to TRBD1. The CDR3 spans 14 residues. Trimming at V came to 4 bases and at J to 7 bases, leaving 5 bases not matched to a gene. The germline V gene encodes CDR1 SEHNR and CDR2 FQNEAQ (reference sequence). The CDR3: CASSSGTGWNEQFF. For the CDR3, the DNA is TGTGCCAGCAGCTCCGGGACAGGGTGGAATGAGCAGTTCTTC.

The chain is built from TRBV6-1 and TRBJ2-2, with 9 bases identical to TRBD1. Germline-derived CDR1 and CDR2 are MNHNS and SASEGT. This CDR3 spans 15 amino acids. V lost 7 bases and J lost 4; bases outside the gene matches: 7. For the CDR3, the DNA is TGTGCCAGCACCCACAGGGGGCTGGGCACCGGGGAGCTGTTTTTT. The encoded protein is CASTHRGLGTGELFF.

V and J are TRBV5-5 and TRBJ1-1; 10 nucleotides align to TRBD1. The CDR3 runs 14 residues. J was trimmed by 4 bases and V by 4 bases; bases with no gene match: 4. CDR1 is SGHKS, CDR2 YYEKEE, per germline (reference sequence). The CDR3 DNA reads as TGTGCCAGCAGCACGGGACAGGGGAGCACTGAAGCTTTCTTT. This translates into CASSTGQGSTEAFF.

The chain is built from TRBV6-2 or TRBV6-3 and TRBJ2-7, with TRBD1 matching 9 bases. J was trimmed by 5 bases and V by 6 bases; bases with no gene match: 8. The CDR3 loop spans 14 amino acids. The V gene's germline CDR1 is MNHEY and CDR2 SVGEGT. This CDR3 reads CASRGPGQGNEQYF. CDR3 in DNA: TGTGCCAGCAGGGGACCGGGACAGGGCAACGAGCAGTACTTC.

This clonotype was counted only a few times. This sequence joins TRBV2 and TRBJ1-5; D gene ambiguous. V was trimmed by 7 bases and J by 3 bases, leaving 13 bases between them. This CDR3 spans 14 amino acids. The germline V gene has CDR1 SNHLY and CDR2 FYNNEI. CDR3: CASNPAGYNQPQHF. CDR3 sequence (DNA): TGTGCCAGCAACCCCGCCGGCTACAATCAGCCCCAGCATTTT.

The chain combines TRBV3-1 with TRBJ2-1; the D is unclear. The CDR3 spans 15 residues. The V gene lost 10 bases and the J gene lost 0 bases, with 16 bases spanning the gap. The germline V gene encodes CDR1 LGHDT and CDR2 YNNKEL (reference sequence). CDR3 in DNA: TGTGCCACCTCCCAAGGCAGTAGCTCCTACAATGAGCAGTTCTTC. This encodes CATSQGSSSYNEQFF.